The rows below give T cell receptor beta chains drawn from one sample of a study of blood T cell repertoires in COVID-19. Profiled with immunoSEQ multiplex PCR; TCRdb holds only in-frame clones, not every one. Counted here are 150,000 to 200,000 clones, around nine tenths occurring once; the ten biggest clones make up 3.7%. The sequenced material came from peripheral blood. The receptors stem from a young man with active or convalescent COVID-19. CDR3s include the opening cysteine and the closing phenylalanine or tryptophan. The D gene is left open where the match is weak. Clone size is given for some rows only: seen once, a few or many times, or a class if the clone is expanded.

clone_size	v_call	d_call	j_call	cdr3_aa	cdr3_nt
-	TRBV24-1	TRBD1	TRBJ1-5	CATSGAGQDLQPQHF	TGTGCCACCAGTGGGGCGGGACAGGACCTTCAGCCCCAGCATTTT
-	TRBV20-1	-	TRBJ2-1	CSASRLARNEQFF	TGCAGTGCTAGTCGGCTAGCTAGAAATGAGCAGTTCTTC
-	TRBV5-1	-	TRBJ1-5	CASIFSKTGPDSNQPQHF	TGCGCCAGCATTTTTTCAAAGACAGGACCTGATAGCAATCAGCCCCAGCATTTT
-	TRBV5-4	-	TRBJ2-3	CASSSGVGTDTQYF	TGTGCCAGCAGCTCGGGGGTCGGCACAGATACGCAGTATTTT
-	TRBV7-9	TRBD2	TRBJ2-1	CASSLAGLAYNEQFF	TGTGCCAGCAGCTTAGCGGGACTAGCGTACAATGAGCAGTTCTTC
-	TRBV11-3	-	TRBJ2-7	CASSDFQMSYEQYF	TGTGCCAGCAGCGACTTCCAGATGTCCTACGAGCAGTACTTC
-	TRBV2	-	TRBJ2-7	CASSDDGVGPSNYEQYF	TGTGCCAGCAGCGACGACGGGGTCGGGCCTTCTAACTACGAGCAGTACTTC
-	TRBV6-6	-	TRBJ2-2	CASTRAGQPNTGELFF	TGTGCCAGCACAAGGGCAGGGCAACCTAACACCGGGGAGCTGTTTTTT
-	TRBV5-1	TRBD1	TRBJ1-4	CASSTGGMDEKLFF	TGCGCCAGTAGCACAGGGGGTATGGATGAAAAACTGTTTTTT
-	TRBV5-6	-	TRBJ1-1	CASTPRWAIMNTEAFF	TGTGCCAGCACCCCTCGGTGGGCGATCATGAACACTGAAGCTTTCTTT
few	TRBV4-2	TRBD2	TRBJ2-3	CASSQDGTSGSQAQYF	TGTGCCAGCAGCCAAGATGGGACTAGCGGGAGCCAAGCGCAGTATTTT
-	TRBV25-1	-	TRBJ2-1	CASSADSNYNEQFF	TGTGCCAGCAGTGCCGATTCTAACTACAATGAGCAGTTCTTC
-	TRBV2	-	TRBJ2-2	CASSEVEVEGGHKGPGELFF	TGTGCCAGCAGTGAAGTTGAGGTGGAAGGGGGACATAAAGGTCCCGGGGAGCTGTTTTTT
-	TRBV19	-	TRBJ2-3	CASSRQGGGTDTQYF	TGTGCCAGTAGTCGGCAGGGCGGTGGCACAGATACGCAGTATTTT
-	TRBV9	-	TRBJ2-7	CASSETGRDEQYF	TGTGCCAGCAGCGAAACAGGGCGTGACGAGCAGTACTTC
-	TRBV29-1	-	TRBJ1-2	CSVGGVSQNGYTF	TGCAGCGTTGGAGGCGTCTCCCAGAATGGCTACACCTTC
-	TRBV19	-	TRBJ1-2	CASSISRGPYGYTF	TGTGCCAGTAGTATCAGCAGGGGACCCTATGGCTACACCTTC
once	TRBV5-1	TRBD1	TRBJ2-7	CASSLNIPRGPEQYF	TGCGCCAGCAGCTTAAATATACCCAGGGGGCCCGAGCAGTACTTC
few	TRBV6-4	TRBD2	TRBJ2-3	CASSQLAGATDTQYF	TGTGCCAGCAGTCAATTAGCGGGAGCCACAGATACGCAGTATTTT
-	TRBV28	TRBD1	TRBJ1-1	CASSFHRERGTGIMNTEAFF	TGTGCCAGCAGTTTCCACCGGGAGCGTGGGACAGGGATTATGAACACTGAAGCTTTCTTT
once	TRBV5-1	-	TRBJ1-4	CASSRTGLSPDEKLFF	TGCGCCAGCAGCCGAACAGGGCTATCTCCGGATGAAAAACTGTTTTTT
-	TRBV2	TRBD1	TRBJ1-5	CASNPGTVLNQPQHF	TGTGCCAGCAACCCCGGGACAGTACTCAATCAGCCCCAGCATTTT
-	TRBV10-3	TRBD2	TRBJ2-1	CATSGSHDEQFF	TGTGCCACTAGCGGTTCTCACGATGAGCAGTTCTTC
-	TRBV5-4	-	TRBJ2-3	CASSLTGSDTQYF	TGTGCCAGCAGCTTGACGGGGTCAGATACGCAGTATTTT
-	TRBV5-1	-	TRBJ1-2	CASSPDGVYGYTF	TGCGCCAGCAGCCCCGACGGAGTCTATGGCTACACCTTC
-	TRBV5-1	TRBD2	TRBJ2-5	CASSLAGLGETQYF	TGCGCCAGCAGCTTGGCGGGACTAGGTGAGACCCAGTACTTC